This is a list of T cell receptor beta chains from one sample in a study of cytomegalovirus exposure and HLA in healthy donors. Method: immunoSEQ multiplex PCR; TCRdb's copy keeps in-frame clones and lacks some. The repertoire holds about 200,000 clones, with around 79% as singletons. The sequencing sample was made of PBMCs. These receptor sequences come from a man aged 18 to 30 in good health and CMV-seronegative. CDR3s include the opening cysteine and the closing phenylalanine or tryptophan. A D gene is named only where the DNA matches it firmly. Expanded clones are given a class, and other clones once, few, many or no size at all.

TRBV5-8	few	TRBJ1-1	.	TGTGCCAGCAGCTTGTTGGGGCGCATGGACACTGAAGCTTTCTTT	CASSLLGRMDTEAFF
TRBV28	.	TRBJ2-1	TRBD1	TGTGCCAGCAGCCCAGGGGGTGGAAGATACAATGAGCAGTTCTTC	CASSPGGGRYNEQFF
TRBV7-9	.	TRBJ2-7	.	TGTGCCAGCAGCCACCCGCAGGGTTTCAGCTACGAGCAGTACTTC	CASSHPQGFSYEQYF
TRBV7-3	.	TRBJ2-5	TRBD2	TGTGCCAGCAGCCGTAGCGGGGGGGCCGAGACCCAGTACTTC	CASSRSGGAETQYF
TRBV14	.	TRBJ2-3	TRBD2	TGTGCCAGCAGCCACGAACATAGCGGGAGGGAGTCAGATACGCAGTATTTT	CASSHEHSGRESDTQYF
TRBV28	few	TRBJ1-2	TRBD1	TGTGCCAGCAGTTTGGGCAGGGGGAGCTATGGCTACACCTTC	CASSLGRGSYGYTF
TRBV18	.	TRBJ2-7	TRBD1	TGTGCCAGCTCACCACTTCAGGGGGCCTCCTACGAGCAGTACTTC	CASSPLQGASYEQYF
TRBV30	.	TRBJ2-2	.	TGTGCCTGGAAAAAAGGGGGGGGTCCCGGGGAGCTGTTTTTT	CAWKKGGGPGELFF
TRBV9	.	TRBJ1-2	.	TGTGCCAGCAGCGTTGGGGGGGTAGAGGGCTACACCTTC	CASSVGGVEGYTF
TRBV29-1	.	TRBJ1-1	.	TGCAGCACGGGACGCCAGGGAGGCACTGAAGCTTTCTTT	CSTGRQGGTEAFF
TRBV7-8	.	TRBJ2-1	.	TGTGCCAGCAGCCCTGAGGTGAGTGAGCAGTTCTTC	CASSPEVSEQFF
TRBV7-2	.	TRBJ2-7	TRBD2	TGTGCCAGCAGCTTAGCCGGGGGGGAGCAGTACTTC	CASSLAGGEQYF
TRBV29-1	.	TRBJ2-1	.	TGCAGCGTTGATCCGTTTACCTACAATGAGCAGTTCTTC	CSVDPFTYNEQFF
TRBV10-1	.	TRBJ1-5	TRBD1	TGCGCCAGCAGTGAGTGGGACAGGGGGCTGGGTCAGCCCCAGCATTTT	CASSEWDRGLGQPQHF
TRBV30	.	TRBJ1-1	.	TGTGCCTGGAGTAGAGACACCCCTGAAGCTTTCTTT	CAWSRDTPEAFF
TRBV7-9	.	TRBJ2-3	.	TGTGCCAGCAGTGTGGCGGACCAGGGTACGCAGTATTTT	CASSVADQGTQYF
TRBV9	.	TRBJ1-5	.	TGTGCCAGCAGTCAGGGATTCTTTAATCAGCCCCAGCATTTT	CASSQGFFNQPQHF
TRBV2	.	TRBJ1-2	TRBD1	TGTGCCAGCACCTGTGACAGGGAATATGGCTACACCTTC	CASTCDREYGYTF
TRBV10-1	once	TRBJ2-3	TRBD2	TGCGCCAGCAGTGAGTCCTTAGCGGGAGGGAGCACAGATACGCAGTATTTT	CASSESLAGGSTDTQYF
TRBV7-9	.	TRBJ1-5	TRBD1	TGTGCCAGCAGCCCCGGGACAGACCATCAGCCCCAGCATTTT	CASSPGTDHQPQHF
TRBV27	.	TRBJ1-2	TRBD1	TGTGCCAGCAGTTTCGGACAGGGAGGCTACGGCTACACCTTC	CASSFGQGGYGYTF
TRBV7-8	.	TRBJ2-7	TRBD1	TGTGCCAGCAGCTTGGGGACAGGGGCCTACGAGCAGTACTTC	CASSLGTGAYEQYF
TRBV4-3	many	TRBJ1-1	.	TGCGCCAGCAGCCAAGTAGGGCAGGGGAACACTGAAGCTTTCTTT	CASSQVGQGNTEAFF
TRBV18	.	TRBJ1-5	.	TGTGCCAGCTCACCAGCGGTAGGTCAGAATAATCAGCCCCAGCATTTT	CASSPAVGQNNQPQHF
TRBV13	once	TRBJ1-5	TRBD1	TGTGCCAGCAGCTTAAGCGGCAGGGGGGTCGGTCAGCCCCAGCATTTT	CASSLSGRGVGQPQHF
TRBV6-5	.	TRBJ1-1	TRBD1	TGTGCCAGCAGCATACAGGACAGGGGTACTGAAGCTTTCTTT	CASSIQDRGTEAFF
TRBV5-8	.	TRBJ1-5	.	TGTGCCAGCAGCTCGGCGGGGTTTCAGCCCCAGCATTTT	CASSSAGFQPQHF
TRBV4-2	.	TRBJ2-7	TRBD2	TGTGCCAGCAGCCAAGGGGGTAGCGGGGGGCCTAACTCCTACGAGCAGTACTTC	CASSQGGSGGPNSYEQYF
TRBV28	once	TRBJ2-1	TRBD2	TGTGCCAGCAGTCCCCCGGGAGCGGGGCCTACCTCCTCCTACAATGAGCAGTTCTTC	CASSPPGAGPTSSYNEQFF
TRBV29-1	.	TRBJ1-2	.	TGCAGCGTTGAAATGACAGTCTATGGCTACACCTTC	CSVEMTVYGYTF
TRBV6-5	once	TRBJ2-5	.	TGTGCCAGCAGTTACGATGTAGCACAAGAGACCCAGTACTTC	CASSYDVAQETQYF
TRBV4-1	.	TRBJ2-3	.	TGCGCCAGCAGCCAAGAGCAGACTAGGGTCTTCAGGGATACGCAGTATTTT	CASSQEQTRVFRDTQYF
TRBV19	.	TRBJ1-5	.	TGTGCCAGTAGTACCGGTAGGGGATATCAGCCCCAGCATTTT	CASSTGRGYQPQHF
TRBV6-1	.	TRBJ1-3	.	TGTGCCAGCATCGGGAATGGAAACACCATATATTTT	CASIGNGNTIYF
TRBV9	.	TRBJ2-7	.	TGTGCCAGCAGCGTTGGGCAGGGCATCTCCTACGAGCAGTACTTC	CASSVGQGISYEQYF
TRBV25-1	.	TRBJ2-7	TRBD1	TGTGCCAGCAGTGGTGGTGGGACAGAACTTTTTACCTACGAGCAGTACTTC	CASSGGGTELFTYEQYF
TRBV9	.	TRBJ2-3	.	TGTGCCAGCAGCGTAGAACAAAGCACAGATACGCAGTATTTT	CASSVEQSTDTQYF
TRBV7-9	.	TRBJ1-1	.	TGTGCCAGCAGCTTAGCGGGGGCAAACACTGAAGCTTTCTTT	CASSLAGANTEAFF
TRBV7-2	.	TRBJ2-3	TRBD2	TGTGCCAGCAGCTTAAAAGCAGGTGGGAGCGGGACCACAGATACGCAGTATTTT	CASSLKAGGSGTTDTQYF
TRBV5-1	.	TRBJ2-1	.	TGCGCCAGCAGCTTGGGATCAGGTTCGTACAATGAGCAGTTCTTC	CASSLGSGSYNEQFF
TRBV5-1	.	TRBJ2-7	.	TGCGCCAGCAGCCAGGAACGGTACGAGCAGTACTTC	CASSQERYEQYF
TRBV30	.	TRBJ2-2	TRBD2	TGTGCCTGGAGTGTACGGTGGAGACTAGCGGGCGTAAGGGGCACCGGGGAGCTGTTTTTT	CAWSVRWRLAGVRGTGELFF
TRBV9	.	TRBJ2-3	TRBD2	TGTGCCAGCAGCCCTAGCGGGAGGGCCTGGGATACGCAGTATTTT	CASSPSGRAWDTQYF
TRBV6-4	.	TRBJ1-2	.	TGTGCCAGCAGCCACCGAGAGGGCTACACCTTC	CASSHREGYTF
TRBV14	few	TRBJ1-4	.	TGTGCCTCCAGGGGATCGGGGACGGTAGAAAAACTGTTTTTT	CASRGSGTVEKLFF
TRBV21-1	.	TRBJ1-4	.	TGTGCCAGCAGCGTGCGACACCGGGAATCGGGTGAAAAACTGTTTTTT	CASSVRHRESGEKLFF
TRBV15	.	TRBJ1-4	TRBD1	TGTGCCACCAGCAGAGCCCGGACAGGGCCGGGTGGTGAAAAACTGTTTTTT	CATSRARTGPGGEKLFF
TRBV30	.	TRBJ2-5	.	TGTGCCTGGGCCGGACTGCGGCAAGAGACCCAGTACTTC	CAWAGLRQETQYF
TRBV27	.	TRBJ1-2	TRBD1	TGTGCCAGCAGTTTATCCGCAGGGGGAAACTATGGCTACACCTTC	CASSLSAGGNYGYTF
TRBV6-5	once	TRBJ1-4	.	TGTGCCAGCAGTTCAGGGGCGTATGAAAAACTGTTTTTT	CASSSGAYEKLFF
TRBV30	.	TRBJ2-7	.	TGTGCCTGGAGCCCTGGCGGGAACGAGCAGTACTTC	CAWSPGGNEQYF
TRBV30	.	TRBJ1-3	.	TGTGCCTGGAGCCCGCGGCAGAAGCCCGGAAACACCATATATTTT	CAWSPRQKPGNTIYF
TRBV6-5	few	TRBJ2-2	TRBD1	TGTGCCAGCAGCGAAGGGACAGACGCCGGGGAGCTGTTTTTT	CASSEGTDAGELFF
TRBV11-2	.	TRBJ1-1	.	TGTGCCAGCAGCCCAGAGAACACTGAAGCTTTCTTT	CASSPENTEAFF
TRBV6-5	.	TRBJ2-1	.	TGTGCCAGCAGGAACAGGCAGGATGCTTACAATGAGCAGTTCTTC	CASRNRQDAYNEQFF
TRBV30	.	TRBJ1-4	.	TGTGCCTGGAGTGTACGGGGGTCAAGCTTGCTGTTTTTT	CAWSVRGSSLLFF
TRBV4-3	.	TRBJ2-2	.	TGCGCCAGCAGCCAAGATATTGGGCGGGGAAACACCGGGGAGCTGTTTTTT	CASSQDIGRGNTGELFF
TRBV6-6	.	TRBJ2-1	TRBD2	TGTGCCAGCAGTTACGGGGCGGGAGGATCCTACAATGAGCAGTTCTTC	CASSYGAGGSYNEQFF
TRBV5-4	.	TRBJ1-2	.	TGTGCCAGCAGCTTGGAGGGCGGGGGCTTGATCGGCTACACCTTC	CASSLEGGGLIGYTF
TRBV11-2	.	TRBJ2-7	TRBD2	TGTGCCAGCAGCCGATTTACCGCGGGGGGGGCGGACGAGCAGTACTTC	CASSRFTAGGADEQYF